One sample yielded the 17 T cell receptor beta chains listed below, sequenced in a study of shared clonotypes between healthy human individuals. Here immunoSEQ multiplex PCR was the method, and the copy in TCRdb shows in-frame clones only, minus some. The data contain roughly 2.5 million clones, around 90% of them singletons. The source material was naive CD4+ T cells sorted from blood. As for subset: CD45RA+ positively selected. The receptors originated from a man younger than 35 in good health.

The genes are TRBV20-1 and TRBJ1-5; D possibly corresponds to TRBD1 (6 bases). Trimming took 7 bases from V and 7 from J, leaving 8 bases between them. The CDR3 loop spans 10 amino acids. From germline, CDR1 is DFQATT and CDR2 SNEGSKA (reference sequence). CDR3 protein: CSVQGQPQHF. Written as DNA, the CDR3 is TGCAGTGTACAGGGACAGCCCCAGCATTTT.

This clone was found once. The CDR3 DNA follows: TGTGCCAGCAGTGACGCGGCGGGAGGCTACACCTTC. Translating it yields CASSDAAGGYTF. V usage is TRBV6-1 and J usage is TRBJ1-2, with D hard to call. Germline-derived CDR1 and CDR2 are MNHNS and SASEGT. The CDR3 spans 12 residues. Trimming removed 3 bases from V and 8 bases from J, with 10 bases in between.

Comments on this clone: Other DNA sequences in this specimen translate into the identical CDR3. The chain recombines TRBV5-1 with TRBJ1-5; D ambiguous. The CDR3 sequence is 14 residues long. Trimming cost V 0 bases and J 4 bases, with 8 bases left between them. Germline values: CDR1 SGHRS, CDR2 YFSETQ. CDR3 protein: CASSLDGTNQPQHF. The CDR3 coding sequence is TGCGCCAGCAGCTTGGATGGAACTAATCAGCCCCAGCATTTT.

The chain couples TRBV25-1 to TRBJ2-4; maybe TRBD2 (6 bases). V lost 7 bases and J lost 15, with 22 bases in between. This CDR3 has 13 amino acids. Germline loops: CDR1 MGHDK, CDR2 SYGVNS. CDR3: CASKEPLLAKRYF. Here the CDR3 DNA reads TGTGCCAGCAAGGAACCTCTCCTAGCGAAGCGGTACTTC.

This chain joins TRBV2 and TRBJ1-1; D is ambiguous. Trimming pared 3 bases from V and 4 bases from J, leaving 18 bases between. The CDR3 consists of 16 residues. CDR1 is SNHLY, CDR2 FYNNEI, per germline. The CDR3 reads CASSEAGLGWGTEAFF. In DNA form, the CDR3 reads TGTGCCAGCAGTGAGGCCGGCCTGGGTTGGGGCACTGAAGCTTTCTTT.

The V call is TRBV6-6, the J call TRBJ2-3; the D call may be TRBD1 or TRBD2 (5 bases each). V was pared by 2 bases and J by 3 bases, with 12 bases between. CDR1 MNHNY and CDR2 SVGAGI come from the germline V gene (reference sequence). The length of the CDR3 is 15 residues. The CDR3 coding sequence is TGTGCCAGCAGTTACCCAGGGACGGGAACAGATACGCAGTATTTT. Translation: CASSYPGTGTDTQYF.

This chain connects TRBV10-3 to TRBJ2-1; 16 bases are shared with TRBD2. Germline CDR1 ENHRY, CDR2 SYGVKD. V lost 6 bases to trimming and J lost 0 bases; unmatched junction nucleotides: 5. The length of the CDR3 is 18 residues. As DNA, the CDR3 is TGTGCCATCAGCGGGACTAGCGGGAGGGCCCTCTCCTACAATGAGCAGTTCTTC. Translating it yields CAISGTSGRALSYNEQFF.

The rearrangement uses TRBV18 and TRBJ2-7, with D perhaps matching TRBD2 (6 bases). This CDR3 has 15 amino acids. The V and J ends lost 2 bases and 3 bases respectively, with 14 bases between them. CDR1 KGHSH and CDR2 LQKENI come from the germline V gene. Here the CDR3 DNA reads TGTGCCAGCTCACCAACTAGCTCCCTCCTCTACGAGCAGTACTTC. As protein: CASSPTSSLLYEQYF.

The V gene is TRBV7-9, the J gene TRBJ2-1; 9 positions agree with TRBD1. The CDR3 has 15 amino acids. Germline V gene data show CDR1 as SEHNR and CDR2 as FQNEAQ (reference sequence). J lost 4 bases, V lost 5 bases, and 6 bases had no gene match. The CDR3 here is CASSRGQGAYNEQFF. CDR3 nucleotides: TGTGCCAGCAGCCGGGGACAGGGAGCTTACAATGAGCAGTTCTTC.

In regard to this clone: The identical CDR3 is also encoded by other nucleotide sequences in the sample. The chain employs TRBV7-9 and TRBJ2-7; 7 positions match TRBD2. After removal of 5 bases from V and 0 bases from J, the junction contained 4 bases not matched to a gene. The CDR3 length is 14 residues. Germline V gene lookup returns CDR1 SEHNR and CDR2 FQNEAQ (reference sequence). CDR3 nucleotide sequence: TGTGCCAGCAGCCCTGGCGGGAGCTCCTACGAGCAGTACTTC. It translates to CASSPGGSSYEQYF.

This clone was detected only once. The chain uses TRBV29-1 and TRBJ1-2; 7 positions agree with TRBD1. V lost 1 base, J lost 8 bases, and 10 bases stayed unmatched. The CDR3 is made up of 14 amino acids. The germline V gene has CDR1 SQVTM and CDR2 ANQGSEA. CDR3 sequence reads: CSVEGMAGGHGYTF. CDR3 nucleotide sequence: TGCAGCGTTGAAGGTATGGCAGGGGGTCACGGCTACACCTTC.

In regard to this clone: In the same sample, other DNA sequences code for this CDR3. The chain is built from TRBV27 and TRBJ2-2, with 8 bases that match TRBD1. The CDR3 runs to 15 residues. V dropped 8 bases and J dropped 1; count of bases not matched to a gene: 6. CDR1 is MNHEY, CDR2 SMNVEV, per germline (reference sequence). For the CDR3, the DNA is TGTGCCAGCCGACTAGGACAGGGGAACACCGGGGAGCTGTTTTTT. Protein: CASRLGQGNTGELFF.

This clone was detected only once. V gene TRBV5-6 combines with J gene TRBJ2-2; D uncertain. This CDR3 is 16 amino acids long. In germline, CDR1 is SGHDT, CDR2 YYEEEE. Trimming pared 4 bases from V and 0 bases from J, leaving 13 bases between. Written as DNA, the CDR3 is TGTGCCAGCAGCGCCCTTACAGACGCGAACACCGGGGAGCTGTTTTTT. Its protein is CASSALTDANTGELFF.

V usage is TRBV5-1 and J usage is TRBJ2-7; 12 bases match TRBD2. The V segment lost 4 bases and the J segment 5 bases; nucleotides outside the gene matches: 7. CDR3 size: 15 residues. Germline V gives CDR1 SGHRS, CDR2 YFSETQ. Here the CDR3 reads CASSQGLAGSNEQYF. The CDR3 DNA is TGCGCCAGCAGCCAAGGACTAGCGGGATCAAACGAGCAGTACTTC.

The chain uses TRBV6-1 and TRBJ1-1, with D unclear. The length of the CDR3 is 14 residues. Germline V gene data show CDR1 as MNHNS and CDR2 as SASEGT. The V end was cut by 3 bases, the J end by 4 bases, with 12 bases between. In DNA, the CDR3 is TGTGCCAGCAGTGAGAGAGGCTTTGGCACTGAAGCTTTCTTT. Translated, it gives CASSERGFGTEAFF.

The chain is built from TRBV6-1 and TRBJ2-2; the D gene is possibly TRBD1 (7 bases). This CDR3 region has 17 residues. The germline V gene encodes CDR1 MNHNS and CDR2 SASEGT. The V end lost 2 bases, the J end lost 0 bases, and 13 bases lay between the germline ends. The CDR3 DNA reads TGTGCCAGCAGTGAATCTGGGGGGACAGCGAACACCGGGGAGCTGTTTTTT. Amino acid sequence: CASSESGGTANTGELFF.

The chain recombines TRBV9 with TRBJ1-3, with D unresolved. V was clipped by 0 bases and J by 0 bases, with 7 bases between them. The CDR3 covers 15 residues. CDR1 is SGDLS and CDR2 is YYNGEE in the germline V gene. The CDR3 DNA sequence: TGTGCCAGCAGCGTAGTTAGTTCCTCTGGAAACACCATATATTTT. It translates to CASSVVSSSGNTIYF.